This is a list of T cell receptor beta chains from one sample in a study of shared clonotypes between healthy human individuals. Generated by immunoSEQ multiplex PCR, the TCRdb table keeps only in-frame clones and is missing some. The data show about 1 million clones, with about 77% seen just once and about 1.5% held by the top ten. The sample was memory CD4+ T cells sorted from blood. The receptors shown here come from a man aged 18 to 30 in good health. The CDR3 runs from the conserved cysteine through the conserved F or W. D genes are given only for firm matches. A clone size is listed for some rows: how often the clone was seen (once, few, many), or a class if it is expanded.

V gene	D gene	J gene	clone size	CDR3 DNA	CDR3 protein
TRBV21-1	NA	TRBJ1-4	NA	TGTGCCAGCAGCAAAGCGCCCCTGAGGTATGGTGTAGGTGAAAAACTGTTTTTT	CASSKAPLRYGVGEKLFF
TRBV19	NA	TRBJ2-5	once	TGTGCCAGTAGTATAAGGGGGACCCCGGAGACCCAGTACTTC	CASSIRGTPETQYF
TRBV7-9	NA	TRBJ1-6	few	TGTGCCAGCAGCCCTACCGGACCTCATTCACCCCTCCACTTT	CASSPTGPHSPLHF
TRBV18	NA	TRBJ1-2	NA	TGTGCCAGCTCAGGGGTTTTCGGTGGCTACACCTTC	CASSGVFGGYTF
TRBV30	NA	TRBJ1-1	few	TGTGCCTGGAGTTCGTATATAGGGCCCTACCCAATGAACACTGAAGCTTTCTTT	CAWSSYIGPYPMNTEAFF
TRBV7-2	NA	TRBJ2-7	NA	TGTGCCAGCAGCTTAGTCGGCAGATCCTACGAGCAGTACTTC	CASSLVGRSYEQYF
TRBV10-1	NA	TRBJ2-3	NA	TGCGCCAGCAGCACGCTTTTGGGAGATACGCAGTATTTT	CASSTLLGDTQYF
TRBV27	TRBD1	TRBJ2-2	NA	TGTGCCAGCAGTTTATCGACAGGGTACACCGGGGAGCTGTTTTTT	CASSLSTGYTGELFF
TRBV2	NA	TRBJ1-5	NA	TGTGCCAGCAGTGAAAGGCAGGCTAATCAGCCCCAGCATTTT	CASSERQANQPQHF
TRBV30	NA	TRBJ1-3	NA	TGTGCCTGGAGCCGGAATCTAGGAAACACCATATATTTT	CAWSRNLGNTIYF
TRBV10-3	NA	TRBJ1-1	NA	TGTGCCATCCGTCTAGGGGGGAACACTGAAGCTTTCTTT	CAIRLGGNTEAFF
TRBV5-6	TRBD1	TRBJ1-4	once	TGTGCCAGCAGCGACACCGGGACAGGGGGGGAAAAACTGTTTTTT	CASSDTGTGGEKLFF
TRBV5-1	NA	TRBJ1-1	NA	TGCGCCAGCAGCCTATCTGAAATTAGGACGAACACTGAAGCTTTCTTT	CASSLSEIRTNTEAFF
TRBV19	NA	TRBJ2-3	NA	TGTGCCAGTAGTAGTCCAAGGACGCAGTATTTT	CASSSPRTQYF
TRBV19	TRBD2	TRBJ2-3	NA	TGTGCCAGTACCGGACTAGCGGGGGCCGGCGATACGCAGTATTTT	CASTGLAGAGDTQYF
TRBV15	NA	TRBJ2-1	NA	TGTGCCACCAGCCGGCAGGGGGGACTAGGCGGGAATGAGCAGTTCTTC	CATSRQGGLGGNEQFF
TRBV13	NA	TRBJ2-1	NA	TGTGCCAGCAGCTTAACCATTAACTACAATGAGCAGTTCTTC	CASSLTINYNEQFF
TRBV11-2	NA	TRBJ1-1	NA	TGTGCCAGCAGCTTAGGGGCGACGGTGAACACTGAAGCTTTCTTT	CASSLGATVNTEAFF
TRBV2	TRBD1	TRBJ2-5	NA	TGTGCCAGCTCTAAGGACAGGGGGCAAGAGACCCAGTACTTC	CASSKDRGQETQYF
TRBV20-1	NA	TRBJ2-7	NA	TGCAGTGTCCCGGGGGCCTACGAGCAGTACTTC	CSVPGAYEQYF
TRBV11-2	NA	TRBJ1-1	few	TGTGCCAGCAGCTTAGAGGCGCCGAACACTGAAGCTTTCTTT	CASSLEAPNTEAFF
TRBV27	NA	TRBJ2-7	NA	TGTGCCAGCAGGCGGGACGGACCCTACGAGCAGTACTTC	CASRRDGPYEQYF
TRBV7-9	TRBD1	TRBJ1-2	NA	TGTGCCAGCAGCGTTAACGGACAGGATGGCTACACCTTC	CASSVNGQDGYTF
TRBV6-1	NA	TRBJ1-5	few	TGTGCCAGCAGCCCCCTGTTTAGCAATCAGCCCCAGCATTTT	CASSPLFSNQPQHF
TRBV28	TRBD1	TRBJ2-3	NA	TGTGCCAGCAGTTCACGAGGGACAGAGGGAACAGATACGCAGTATTTT	CASSSRGTEGTDTQYF
TRBV2	TRBD1	TRBJ1-1	many	TGTGCCAGCACCCCAGGACAGGGAGGAAAAGCTTTCTTT	CASTPGQGGKAFF
TRBV5-6	NA	TRBJ2-5	once	TGTGCCAGCAGCTTTAGGGAGCGTGAGACCCAGTACTTC	CASSFRERETQYF
TRBV19	NA	TRBJ2-2	NA	TGTGCCAGTAGTTTCGGAAGGGGTTCGGACACCGGGGAGCTGTTTTTT	CASSFGRGSDTGELFF
TRBV5-4	NA	TRBJ1-5	NA	TGTGCCAGCAGCCCTGAGACATCTAGCAATCAGCCCCAGCATTTT	CASSPETSSNQPQHF
TRBV6-5	NA	TRBJ1-3	NA	TGTGCCAGCAGTTCAGTTCCGAGGGGCTCTGGAAACACCATATATTTT	CASSSVPRGSGNTIYF
TRBV5-1	NA	TRBJ2-7	NA	TGCGCCAGCAGCTTGCCGGCGGTGGGTACCTACGAGCAGTACTTC	CASSLPAVGTYEQYF
TRBV5-5	NA	TRBJ1-3	NA	TGTGCCAGCAGCTTGGCCCAGGAGACCATATATTTT	CASSLAQETIYF
TRBV19	TRBD1	TRBJ1-6	few	TGTGCCAGTAGTGAGGGACAGGGGGATGGTCCCCTCCACTTT	CASSEGQGDGPLHF